This TCR beta chain was retrieved from a study of cytomegalovirus exposure and HLA in healthy donors. General observations from the study: In a later analysis, TCR beta V- and J-gene trimming was associated with a missense DCLRE1C variant. The authors listed around 150 TCR beta chains as cytomegalovirus-associated.

In germline, CDR1 is SGHNT, CDR2 YYREEE (reference sequence). This CDR3 has 15 amino acids. Trimming removed 5 bases from V and 5 bases from J; junction bases left unmatched: 5. A remark on this clone: The antigen remains undetermined.

PCR employed 60 Vbeta and 13 Jbeta primers. Using immunoSEQ multiplex PCR, the repertoire was profiled, and TCRdb retains in-frame clones only, with some absent. The sample shows some 150,000 clones, 75% to 80% of them seen only once. V and J are TRBV5-4 and TRBJ2-2; 11 nucleotides agree with TRBD1. The sample was PBMCs. The clonotype was recovered from a woman aged 30 to 39 in good health and CMV-seronegative. CDR3 region: CASRAGTGGTGELFF. In DNA form, the CDR3 reads TGTGCCAGCAGGGCCGGGACAGGGGGGACCGGGGAGCTGTTTTTT.